Shown below are 13 T cell receptor beta chains from a single sample sequenced in a study of blood T cell repertoires in COVID-19 (TCRdb year 2020). The library was prepared using the immunoSEQ multiplex PCR assay. What TCRdb holds here is the immuneACCESS table cut down to in-frame rearrangements. Part of the clones is not present; checked against another copy, under half of the missing clones reflect an unresolved V gene, and the others are unexplained. This sample holds more than 200,000 clones; 80% to 90% were observed only once. The leading ten clones occupy about 10% of the sample. The sample taken for sequencing was peripheral blood. The receptors were sampled from a woman older than 75 with COVID-19, enrolled during active disease.

This chain uses TRBV5-1 with TRBJ2-7, with TRBD1 identical over 7 bases. CDR1 and CDR2 (germline): SGHRS, YFSETQ. This CDR3 spans 15 amino acids. V lost 4 bases to trimming and J lost 0 bases; unmatched junction nucleotides: 7. CDR3 bases: TGCGCCAGCAGCCTGACAGGGCCCCGCTCCTACGAGCAGTACTTC. This encodes CASSLTGPRSYEQYF. Supplemented by reference TRBV5-1 and TRBJ2-7, the full variable domain reads KAGVTQTPRYLIKTRGQQVTLSCSPISGHRSVSWYQQTPGQGLQFLFEYFSETQRNKGNFPGRFSGRQFSNSRSEMNVSTLELGDSALYLCASSLTGPRSYEQYFGPGTRLTVT.

The rearrangement uses TRBV6-2 or TRBV6-3 and TRBJ2-3; tentative D call: TRBD2 (5 bases). Germline V gene sequence: CDR1 MNHEY, CDR2 SVGEGT. The CDR3 spans 16 residues. Trimming left V 2 bases short and J 2 bases short, with 14 bases between. CDR3 coding DNA: TGTGCCAGCAGTTACGGTCTAGCCACTTACACAGATACGCAGTATTTT. This gives the protein CASSYGLATYTDTQYF.

This chain links TRBV28 with TRBJ1-2, with D perhaps TRBD1 (6 bases). Trimming shortened V by 5 bases and J by 6 bases, and 22 bases separated the two germline ends. Per the germline V gene, CDR1 is MDHEN and CDR2 is SYDVKM. The CDR3 loop spans 16 amino acids. Here the CDR3 DNA reads TGTGCCAGCAGTCCATCCACCTGGTGGGGGGGCAATGGCTACACCTTC. Its protein is CASSPSTWWGGNGYTF.

This chain connects TRBV7-8 to TRBJ1-2, with a weak D call TRBD1 (6 bases). V was shortened by 0 bases and J by 1 base, with 12 bases between the two germline ends. The V gene's germline CDR1 is SGHVS and CDR2 FQNEAQ. The CDR3 totals 16 residues. The chain's CDR3 is CASSLANTGNNYGYTF. As DNA, the CDR3 is TGTGCCAGCAGCTTAGCGAATACAGGGAATAACTATGGCTACACCTTC.

The genes are TRBV3-1 (or the pseudogene TRBV3-2) and TRBJ1-2, with a weak D call TRBD1 (6 bases). V was trimmed by 6 bases and J by 4 bases, leaving 12 bases between them. Germline V gene sequence: CDR1 LGHDT, CDR2 YNNKEL (reference sequence). This CDR3 is 13 amino acids long. Here the CDR3 reads CASRQGIGYGYTF. The DNA for the CDR3 is TGTGCCAGCAGACAGGGTATTGGCTATGGCTACACCTTC.

The J gene is TRBJ2-6, the V gene TRBV27; TRBD2 is a possible D gene (6 bases). Germline assignment: CDR1 MNHEY and CDR2 SMNVEV (reference sequence). The CDR3 runs to 17 residues. The V and J ends lost 5 bases and 0 bases respectively, with 14 bases between them. CDR3 residues: CASSPRGYPSGANVLTF. For the CDR3, the DNA is TGTGCCAGCAGTCCTCGGGGGTACCCCTCTGGGGCCAACGTCCTGACTTTC.

The rearrangement uses TRBV6-2 or TRBV6-3 and TRBJ2-7; TRBD1 aligns across 9 bases. This CDR3 has 14 residues. V lost 2 bases, J lost 2 bases, and 1 base stayed unmatched. Germline values: CDR1 MNHEY, CDR2 SVGEGT. The CDR3 loop reads CASSYNRGPYEQYF. The CDR3 DNA reads TGTGCCAGCAGTTACAACAGGGGGCCCTACGAGCAGTACTTC.

The V call is TRBV10-1, the J call TRBJ2-7; TRBD2 matches at 11 bases. The trim removed 2 bases at V and 0 bases at J, leaving 6 bases unmatched. Germline lookup yields CDR1 WNHNN and CDR2 SYGVQD (reference sequence). This CDR3 has 17 residues. The CDR3 DNA is TGCGCCAGCAGTGAGAATAGCGGGGGGGGGAGCTCCTACGAGCAGTACTTC. This gives the protein CASSENSGGGSSYEQYF.

This clone was detected only once. The rearrangement joins TRBV5-4 to TRBJ1-4, with 9 nucleotides matching TRBD1. Per the germline V gene, CDR1 is SGHNT and CDR2 is YYREEE (reference sequence). Trimming took 4 bases from V and 0 from J; bases not matched to a gene: 13. The CDR3 totals 19 residues. In DNA form, the CDR3 reads TGTGCCAGCAGCGCTACCGGGACAGGGACTATTGCAACTAATGAAAAACTGTTTTTT. This encodes CASSATGTGTIATNEKLFF.

This clone appeared a few times. This chain links TRBV10-2 with TRBJ2-7; 11 nucleotides align to TRBD2. This CDR3 has 15 residues. The V and J ends lost 8 bases and 1 base, in that order; junction bases with no gene match: 7. The V gene's germline CDR1 is WSHSY and CDR2 SAAADI. CDR3 amino acids: CASCSGGVSSYEQYF. Here the CDR3 DNA reads TGCGCCAGCTGTAGCGGGGGGGTATCATCCTACGAGCAGTACTTC.

This clone has a handful of counts. The V and J genes are TRBV7-2 and TRBJ1-2, with no clear D. The CDR3 extends over 14 amino acids. Trimming shortened V by 5 bases and J by 2 bases, and 12 bases separated the two germline ends. Germline loops: CDR1 SGHTA, CDR2 FQGNSA. The CDR3 nucleotides read TGTGCCAGCAGCCTCGGAGGTGGAAACTATGGCTACACCTTC. Protein: CASSLGGGNYGYTF.

The chain uses TRBV5-1 and TRBJ2-7; the match to TRBD1 covers 10 bases. J was trimmed by 5 bases and V by 4 bases; bases with no gene match: 9. The CDR3 is 15 amino acids. Germline CDR1 and CDR2: SGHRS and YFSETQ. The CDR3 nucleotides are TGCGCCAGCAGCCCGGGGACAGGGGTTTACCACGAGCAGTACGTC. The encoded protein is CASSPGTGVYHEQYV.

This chain connects TRBV9 to TRBJ2-3; TRBD2 is a possible D gene (5 bases). Germline V gene data show CDR1 as SGDLS and CDR2 as YYNGEE. CDR3 length: 15 amino acids. Deletions cut 0 bases from V and 1 base from J, with 9 bases between. Here the CDR3 reads CASSVGYGGTDTQYF. The CDR3 DNA reads as TGTGCCAGCAGCGTAGGTTACGGGGGCACAGATACGCAGTATTTT.